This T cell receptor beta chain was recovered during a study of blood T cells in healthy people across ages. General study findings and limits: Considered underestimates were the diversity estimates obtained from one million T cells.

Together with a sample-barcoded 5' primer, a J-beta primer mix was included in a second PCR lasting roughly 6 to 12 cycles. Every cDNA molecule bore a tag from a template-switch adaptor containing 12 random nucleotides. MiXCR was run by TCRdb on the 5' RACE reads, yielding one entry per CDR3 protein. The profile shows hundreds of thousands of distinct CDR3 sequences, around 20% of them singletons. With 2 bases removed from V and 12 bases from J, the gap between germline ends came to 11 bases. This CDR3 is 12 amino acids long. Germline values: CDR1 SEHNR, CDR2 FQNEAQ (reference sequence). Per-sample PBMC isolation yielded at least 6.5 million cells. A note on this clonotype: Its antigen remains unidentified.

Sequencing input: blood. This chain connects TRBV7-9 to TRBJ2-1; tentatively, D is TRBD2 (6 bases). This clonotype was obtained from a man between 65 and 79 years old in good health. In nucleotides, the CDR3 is TGTGCCAGCAGCTTAAGTCGAGCGGGGCAGTTCTTC. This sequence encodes CASSLSRAGQFF.